This T cell receptor (beta chain) was documented in a study of cytomegalovirus exposure and HLA in healthy donors. A multiplex PCR was run with 60 Vbeta primers and 13 Jbeta primers. Libraries were prepared by immunoSEQ multiplex PCR; TCRdb keeps only in-frame clonotypes and omits some of them. The sample has 150,000 to 200,000 clones, 80% to 85% seen once. V shed 6 bases and J 3 bases; nucleotides not matched to a gene: 5. Germline V gene sequence: CDR1 SEHNR, CDR2 FQNEAQ (reference sequence). This CDR3 has 13 amino acids. The source material was PBMCs. The TCR originated in a woman younger than 30 in good health and CMV-seronegative. The gene calls are TRBV7-9 and TRBJ2-7, with 7 bases that match TRBD1. This chain's CDR3 is CASRHGQDYEQYF. The CDR3 DNA follows: TGTGCCAGCAGACATGGACAGGACTACGAGCAGTACTTC.